This T cell receptor beta chain was obtained from a study of graft-versus-host responses after intestinal transplantation. In the study overall: Every recipient had anti-thymocyte globulin induction and approximately three years of tacrolimus plus steroids.

A word on this clone: One end of the junction fails to match germline, which may point to a read error.

Profiled with immunoSEQ multiplex PCR; TCRdb holds only in-frame clones, not every one. The table has around 26,000 clones, roughly 94% seen once. Germline CDR1 and CDR2: SGHDT and YYEEEE. The CDR3 runs 15 residues. This specimen consisted of PBMCs, obtained 156 days after intestinal transplant. The rearrangement links TRBV5-6 to TRBJ2-1; the D gene is possibly TRBD2 (6 bases). The sequence came from a human patient who received an intestinal transplant, so some T cells may come from the graft donor. CDR3 sequence (DNA): TGTGCCAGCAGTTTGGCGGGGAGACATTACAATGAGCAGTTCTTC. It yields the protein CASSLAGRHYNEQFF.